A selection of T cell receptor beta chains follows, all from one sample in a study of blood T cell repertoires in COVID-19. Repertoires were generated with immunoSEQ multiplex PCR, while TCRdb's copy carries only in-frame clones and drops some. The sample carries about 98,000 clones, 82% recorded once. Material: peripheral blood. These TCRs come from a man aged 65 to 79 with active or convalescent COVID-19. CDR3s include the opening cysteine and the closing phenylalanine or tryptophan. The D gene is left open where the match is weak. Only part of the rows carry a size: once, few, many, or a class if the clone is expanded.

J gene: TRBJ1-2
D gene: NA
CDR3 length: 13
clone size: NA
V gene: TRBV2
CDR3 protein: CASRGGLNYGYTF
CDR3 DNA: TGTGCCAGCAGGGGCGGGCTTAACTATGGCTACACCTTC

J gene: TRBJ2-1
D gene: NA
CDR3 length: 14
clone size: NA
V gene: TRBV11-3
CDR3 protein: CASSLNRGGNEQFF
CDR3 DNA: TGTGCCAGCAGTTTAAACAGGGGGGGCAATGAGCAGTTCTTC

J gene: TRBJ2-1
D gene: NA
CDR3 length: 12
clone size: NA
V gene: TRBV7-6
CDR3 protein: CASSPRQGEQFF
CDR3 DNA: TGTGCCAGCAGCCCCCGGCAGGGAGAGCAGTTCTTC

J gene: TRBJ2-5
D gene: NA
CDR3 length: 13
clone size: NA
V gene: TRBV15
CDR3 protein: CATSRGRGETQYF
CDR3 DNA: TGTGCCACCAGCAGAGGACGAGGGGAGACCCAGTACTTC

J gene: TRBJ2-7
D gene: TRBD2
CDR3 length: 15
clone size: once
V gene: TRBV5-1
CDR3 protein: CASSRPSGGNYEQYF
CDR3 DNA: TGCGCCAGCAGCAGACCTAGCGGGGGGAACTACGAGCAGTACTTC

J gene: TRBJ2-7
D gene: NA
CDR3 length: 14
clone size: NA
V gene: TRBV5-1
CDR3 protein: CASSLDRGGNEQYF
CDR3 DNA: TGCGCCAGCAGCTTGGACAGGGGAGGAAACGAGCAGTACTTC

J gene: TRBJ1-2
D gene: NA
CDR3 length: 12
clone size: NA
V gene: TRBV27
CDR3 protein: CASRQRDYGYTF
CDR3 DNA: TGTGCCAGCAGACAACGGGACTATGGCTACACCTTC

J gene: TRBJ2-1
D gene: TRBD2
CDR3 length: 15
clone size: NA
V gene: TRBV7-3
CDR3 protein: CASSLGGRGYNEQFF
CDR3 DNA: TGTGCCAGCAGCTTAGGCGGGAGGGGCTACAATGAGCAGTTCTTC

J gene: TRBJ1-1
D gene: NA
CDR3 length: 13
clone size: NA
V gene: TRBV6-4
CDR3 protein: CASSVRVNTEAFF
CDR3 DNA: TGTGCCAGCAGTGTTCGGGTTAACACTGAAGCTTTCTTT

J gene: TRBJ1-1
D gene: NA
CDR3 length: 13
clone size: few
V gene: TRBV9
CDR3 protein: CASSAFEGTEAFF
CDR3 DNA: TGTGCCAGCAGCGCGTTCGAGGGCACTGAAGCTTTCTTT

J gene: TRBJ2-1
D gene: NA
CDR3 length: 13
clone size: few
V gene: TRBV29-1
CDR3 protein: CSAPQGSNNEQFF
CDR3 DNA: TGCAGCGCGCCGCAGGGGTCAAACAATGAGCAGTTCTTC

J gene: TRBJ1-1
D gene: TRBD1
CDR3 length: 14
clone size: NA
V gene: TRBV10-2
CDR3 protein: CASRSGQGNTEAFF
CDR3 DNA: TGCGCCAGCAGATCGGGACAGGGGAACACTGAAGCTTTCTTT

J gene: TRBJ2-4
D gene: TRBD2
CDR3 length: 16
clone size: NA
V gene: TRBV3-1/TRBV3-2
CDR3 protein: CASSQSSGGAWDIQYF
CDR3 DNA: TGTGCCAGCAGCCAATCCAGCGGGGGAGCCTGGGACATTCAGTACTTC

J gene: TRBJ1-2
D gene: NA
CDR3 length: 17
clone size: NA
V gene: TRBV11-2
CDR3 protein: CASSLEKGGTLGRGYTF
CDR3 DNA: TGTGCCAGCAGCTTAGAAAAGGGAGGCACCCTAGGACGCGGCTACACCTTC

J gene: TRBJ1-3
D gene: NA
CDR3 length: 15
clone size: NA
V gene: TRBV18
CDR3 protein: CASSAAASSGNTIYF
CDR3 DNA: TGTGCCAGCTCAGCAGCAGCGAGCTCTGGAAACACCATATATTTT

J gene: TRBJ2-2
D gene: TRBD1
CDR3 length: 15
clone size: NA
V gene: TRBV7-3
CDR3 protein: CASSSGQGYPGELFF
CDR3 DNA: TGTGCCAGCAGTTCGGGACAGGGGTATCCCGGGGAGCTGTTTTTT

J gene: TRBJ2-3
D gene: NA
CDR3 length: 14
clone size: NA
V gene: TRBV24-1
CDR3 protein: CATSSAGSTDTQYF
CDR3 DNA: TGTGCCACCAGTTCGGCAGGGAGCACAGATACGCAGTATTTT

J gene: TRBJ2-7
D gene: NA
CDR3 length: 15
clone size: NA
V gene: TRBV9
CDR3 protein: CASSKYLRGADEQYF
CDR3 DNA: TGTGCCAGCAGCAAATACCTACGGGGGGCAGACGAGCAGTACTTC

J gene: TRBJ1-5
D gene: NA
CDR3 length: 13
clone size: NA
V gene: TRBV10-2
CDR3 protein: CASRDTGNQPQHF
CDR3 DNA: TGCGCCAGCAGGGATACAGGGAATCAGCCCCAGCATTTT

J gene: TRBJ2-7
D gene: NA
CDR3 length: 14
clone size: NA
V gene: TRBV29-1
CDR3 protein: CSVEFVEGNYEQYF
CDR3 DNA: TGCAGCGTTGAATTCGTAGAGGGAAACTACGAGCAGTACTTC

J gene: TRBJ2-3
D gene: TRBD1
CDR3 length: 14
clone size: NA
V gene: TRBV5-6
CDR3 protein: CASSLAGGPDTQYF
CDR3 DNA: TGTGCCAGCAGCTTGGCAGGGGGCCCAGATACGCAGTATTTT

J gene: TRBJ2-1
D gene: TRBD2
CDR3 length: 16
clone size: NA
V gene: TRBV4-1
CDR3 protein: CASSQDRLAGGNEQFF
CDR3 DNA: TGCGCCAGCAGCCAAGATAGGCTAGCGGGGGGCAATGAGCAGTTCTTC

J gene: TRBJ2-3
D gene: NA
CDR3 length: 16
clone size: NA
V gene: TRBV5-5
CDR3 protein: CASSLNWGLRTDTQYF
CDR3 DNA: TGTGCCAGCAGCTTAAACTGGGGGCTTCGCACAGATACGCAGTATTTT

J gene: TRBJ2-7
D gene: TRBD1
CDR3 length: 16
clone size: NA
V gene: TRBV5-1
CDR3 protein: CASSPFRQGAGNEQYF
CDR3 DNA: TGCGCCAGCAGCCCGTTCAGACAGGGGGCGGGAAACGAGCAGTACTTC

J gene: TRBJ1-1
D gene: TRBD1
CDR3 length: 14
clone size: few
V gene: TRBV19
CDR3 protein: CASSGGGLGVEAFF
CDR3 DNA: TGTGCCAGTAGTGGAGGGGGCTTGGGGGTTGAAGCTTTCTTT

J gene: TRBJ2-3
D gene: NA
CDR3 length: 14
clone size: NA
V gene: TRBV5-1
CDR3 protein: CASSFGTWKGTQYF
CDR3 DNA: TGCGCCAGCAGCTTTGGGACTTGGAAGGGTACGCAGTATTTT

J gene: TRBJ1-2
D gene: TRBD1
CDR3 length: 14
clone size: NA
V gene: TRBV5-6
CDR3 protein: CASSLAQGAYGYTF
CDR3 DNA: TGTGCCAGCAGCTTGGCCCAGGGGGCCTATGGCTACACCTTC

J gene: TRBJ1-6
D gene: TRBD1
CDR3 length: 16
clone size: NA
V gene: TRBV6-5
CDR3 protein: CASSYHGTGGDSPLHF
CDR3 DNA: TGTGCCAGCAGTTACCACGGGACAGGGGGCGATTCACCCCTCCACTTT

J gene: TRBJ2-1
D gene: TRBD1
CDR3 length: 11
clone size: NA
V gene: TRBV19
CDR3 protein: CASRGGVGQFF
CDR3 DNA: TGTGCCAGTCGAGGGGGCGTGGGGCAGTTCTTC

J gene: TRBJ1-1
D gene: NA
CDR3 length: 11
clone size: NA
V gene: TRBV19
CDR3 protein: CASRLNTEAFF
CDR3 DNA: TGTGCCAGTAGGCTAAACACTGAAGCTTTCTTT

J gene: TRBJ2-2
D gene: NA
CDR3 length: 16
clone size: NA
V gene: TRBV19
CDR3 protein: CASIPGAGLPTGELFF
CDR3 DNA: TGTGCCAGTATACCTGGGGCAGGGTTACCCACCGGGGAGCTGTTTTTT

J gene: TRBJ2-5
D gene: NA
CDR3 length: 12
clone size: NA
V gene: TRBV15
CDR3 protein: CATSPVRETQYF
CDR3 DNA: TGTGCCACCAGCCCCGTCAGGGAGACCCAGTACTTC

J gene: TRBJ2-7
D gene: NA
CDR3 length: 14
clone size: NA
V gene: TRBV4-1
CDR3 protein: CASSQEGRSYEQYF
CDR3 DNA: TGCGCCAGCAGCCAAGAGGGCCGCAGCTACGAGCAGTACTTC

J gene: TRBJ2-3
D gene: NA
CDR3 length: 13
clone size: few
V gene: TRBV7-7
CDR3 protein: CASSLGHLDTQYF
CDR3 DNA: TGTGCTAGCAGCTTAGGACACCTAGATACGCAGTATTTT

J gene: TRBJ1-5
D gene: NA
CDR3 length: 11
clone size: once
V gene: TRBV6-5
CDR3 protein: CASFGRGGQHF
CDR3 DNA: TGTGCCAGCTTCGGAAGGGGGGGCCAGCATTTT

J gene: TRBJ2-1
D gene: TRBD2
CDR3 length: 10
clone size: NA
V gene: TRBV2
CDR3 protein: CASEAGEQFF
CDR3 DNA: TGTGCCAGCGAAGCGGGAGAGCAGTTCTTC

J gene: TRBJ1-2
D gene: NA
CDR3 length: 14
clone size: NA
V gene: TRBV3-1/TRBV3-2
CDR3 protein: CASSQEVGAWSYTF
CDR3 DNA: TGTGCCAGCAGCCAAGAGGTGGGGGCGTGGAGCTACACCTTC

J gene: TRBJ2-3
D gene: NA
CDR3 length: 15
clone size: NA
V gene: TRBV9
CDR3 protein: CATAPHQGNTDTQYF
CDR3 DNA: TGTGCGACAGCACCCCACCAGGGCAACACAGATACGCAGTATTTT

J gene: TRBJ1-2
D gene: TRBD1
CDR3 length: 14
clone size: NA
V gene: TRBV3-1/TRBV3-2
CDR3 protein: CASRTGVGDYGYTF
CDR3 DNA: TGTGCCAGCAGGACAGGGGTGGGGGACTATGGCTACACCTTC

J gene: TRBJ2-3
D gene: NA
CDR3 length: 14
clone size: NA
V gene: TRBV7-2
CDR3 protein: CASSPLTGPDTQYF
CDR3 DNA: TGTGCCAGCAGCCCGCTAACAGGACCAGATACGCAGTATTTT

J gene: TRBJ1-2
D gene: TRBD1
CDR3 length: 14
clone size: NA
V gene: TRBV19
CDR3 protein: CASSPGTGRYGYTF
CDR3 DNA: TGTGCCAGTAGTCCTGGGACAGGGCGATATGGCTACACCTTC

J gene: TRBJ2-1
D gene: TRBD1
CDR3 length: 15
clone size: NA
V gene: TRBV27
CDR3 protein: CASSPGQGGSNEQFF
CDR3 DNA: TGTGCCAGCAGTCCGGGACAGGGGGGTTCAAATGAGCAGTTCTTC

J gene: TRBJ1-3
D gene: TRBD1
CDR3 length: 15
clone size: NA
V gene: TRBV6-5
CDR3 protein: CASRLGQGRGNTIYF
CDR3 DNA: TGTGCCAGCAGACTCGGACAGGGAAGAGGCAACACCATATATTTT

J gene: TRBJ2-7
D gene: TRBD2
CDR3 length: 14
clone size: once
V gene: TRBV5-1
CDR3 protein: CASSRTSGGNEQYF
CDR3 DNA: TGCGCCAGCAGCCGGACTAGCGGGGGGAACGAGCAGTACTTC

J gene: TRBJ2-2
D gene: NA
CDR3 length: 15
clone size: NA
V gene: TRBV7-6
CDR3 protein: CASSFGQGRTGELFF
CDR3 DNA: TGTGCCAGCAGCTTCGGCCAGGGGCGCACCGGGGAGCTGTTTTTT

J gene: TRBJ1-1
D gene: TRBD1
CDR3 length: 13
clone size: NA
V gene: TRBV7-9
CDR3 protein: CASSSRGRTEAFF
CDR3 DNA: TGTGCCAGCAGCTCCAGGGGGAGGACTGAAGCTTTCTTT

J gene: TRBJ2-2
D gene: TRBD2
CDR3 length: 15
clone size: NA
V gene: TRBV9
CDR3 protein: CASSVVAGGPGELFF
CDR3 DNA: TGTGCCAGCAGCGTAGTCGCGGGGGGGCCCGGGGAGCTGTTTTTT

J gene: TRBJ2-3
D gene: TRBD2
CDR3 length: 14
clone size: NA
V gene: TRBV19
CDR3 protein: CASRTGTSGGVPYF
CDR3 DNA: TGTGCCAGTAGGACCGGGACTAGCGGGGGGGTGCCGTATTTT

J gene: TRBJ1-2
D gene: NA
CDR3 length: 17
clone size: NA
V gene: TRBV6-2/TRBV6-3
CDR3 protein: CASSYSGRAGRDYGYTF
CDR3 DNA: TGTGCCAGCAGTTACTCCGGTCGGGCAGGGCGCGACTATGGCTACACCTTC

J gene: TRBJ2-2
D gene: TRBD1
CDR3 length: 15
clone size: NA
V gene: TRBV7-8
CDR3 protein: CASTGQGIITGELFF
CDR3 DNA: TGTGCCAGCACCGGACAGGGTATAATCACCGGGGAGCTGTTTTTT

J gene: TRBJ2-6
D gene: TRBD1
CDR3 length: 20
clone size: once
V gene: TRBV3-1/TRBV3-2
CDR3 protein: CASSRFPGQGAKAGANVLTF
CDR3 DNA: TGTGCCAGCAGCCGATTTCCGGGACAGGGGGCTAAAGCTGGGGCCAACGTCCTGACTTTC

J gene: TRBJ2-7
D gene: NA
CDR3 length: 13
clone size: NA
V gene: TRBV3-1/TRBV3-2
CDR3 protein: CASSLKRVGEQYF
CDR3 DNA: TGTGCCAGCAGCCTAAAGAGGGTCGGGGAGCAGTACTTC

J gene: TRBJ1-3
D gene: NA
CDR3 length: 16
clone size: NA
V gene: TRBV3-1/TRBV3-2
CDR3 protein: CASSQGAGESGNTIYF
CDR3 DNA: TGTGCCAGCAGCCAAGGGGCAGGGGAATCCGGAAACACCATATATTTT

J gene: TRBJ2-7
D gene: NA
CDR3 length: 13
clone size: NA
V gene: TRBV18
CDR3 protein: CASSLARNYEQYF
CDR3 DNA: TGTGCCAGCTCACTGGCTAGAAACTACGAGCAGTACTTC

J gene: TRBJ1-5
D gene: TRBD1
CDR3 length: 13
clone size: NA
V gene: TRBV6-4
CDR3 protein: CASDRASNQPQHF
CDR3 DNA: TGTGCCAGCGACAGGGCTAGCAATCAGCCCCAGCATTTT

J gene: TRBJ2-5
D gene: TRBD2
CDR3 length: 16
clone size: few
V gene: TRBV7-6
CDR3 protein: CASSRQAGGPRETQYF
CDR3 DNA: TGTGCCAGCAGCCGACAGGCGGGGGGGCCAAGGGAGACCCAGTACTTC

J gene: TRBJ1-1
D gene: NA
CDR3 length: 15
clone size: NA
V gene: TRBV5-6
CDR3 protein: CASSLAEGVATEAFF
CDR3 DNA: TGTGCCAGCAGCTTGGCCGAGGGGGTTGCCACTGAAGCTTTCTTT

J gene: TRBJ1-6
D gene: TRBD1
CDR3 length: 14
clone size: few
V gene: TRBV7-9
CDR3 protein: CASSFGQGPLLLHF
CDR3 DNA: TGTGCCAGCAGCTTTGGACAGGGGCCCCTACTCCTCCACTTT

J gene: TRBJ1-1
D gene: NA
CDR3 length: 15
clone size: NA
V gene: TRBV15
CDR3 protein: CATSRGHRMNTEAFF
CDR3 DNA: TGTGCCACCAGCCGAGGCCACAGAATGAACACTGAAGCTTTCTTT

J gene: TRBJ1-1
D gene: TRBD1
CDR3 length: 13
clone size: NA
V gene: TRBV15
CDR3 protein: CATSTGARTEAFF
CDR3 DNA: TGTGCCACCAGTACAGGGGCGCGGACTGAAGCTTTCTTT